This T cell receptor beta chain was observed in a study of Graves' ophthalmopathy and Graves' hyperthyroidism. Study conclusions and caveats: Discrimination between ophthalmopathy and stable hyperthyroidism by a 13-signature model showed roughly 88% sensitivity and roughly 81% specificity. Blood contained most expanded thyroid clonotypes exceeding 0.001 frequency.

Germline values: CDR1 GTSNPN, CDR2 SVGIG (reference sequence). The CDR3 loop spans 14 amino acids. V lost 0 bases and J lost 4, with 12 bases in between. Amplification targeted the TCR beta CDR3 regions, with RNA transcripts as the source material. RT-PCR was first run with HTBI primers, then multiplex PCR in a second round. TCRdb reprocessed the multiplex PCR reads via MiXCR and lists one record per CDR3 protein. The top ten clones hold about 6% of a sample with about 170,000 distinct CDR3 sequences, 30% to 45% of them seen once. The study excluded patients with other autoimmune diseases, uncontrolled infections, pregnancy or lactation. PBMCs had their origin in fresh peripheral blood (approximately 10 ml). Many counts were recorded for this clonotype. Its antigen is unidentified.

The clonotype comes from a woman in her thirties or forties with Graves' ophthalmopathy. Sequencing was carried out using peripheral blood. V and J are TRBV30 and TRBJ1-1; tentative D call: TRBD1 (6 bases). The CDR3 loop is CAWSVGSRGTEAFF. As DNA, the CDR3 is TGTGCCTGGAGTGTAGGCAGCAGGGGCACTGAAGCTTTCTTT.